The 7 T cell receptor beta chains below were found in one sample sequenced in a study of cytomegalovirus exposure and HLA in healthy donors. Amplification used 60 Vbeta primers and 13 Jbeta primers. The repertoire was sequenced with immunoSEQ multiplex PCR; TCRdb's copy has only in-frame clones and lacks some. The table records 30,000 to 35,000 clones, approximately 80% of them present only once. Sequenced sample: PBMCs. The origin of the receptors is a male donor in good health and CMV-seronegative.

This clone was seen only a few times. This chain connects TRBV6-1 to TRBJ1-5; TRBD1 matches at 7 bases. Losses at the gene ends were 8 bases for V and 2 bases for J; bases not matched to a gene: 6. The CDR3 runs 14 residues. Per germline, CDR1 MNHNS and CDR2 SASEGT. The CDR3 spells CASSGGSGNQPQHF. The CDR3 nucleotides read TGTGCCAGCTCAGGGGGGTCCGGCAATCAGCCCCAGCATTTT.

The rearrangement links TRBV10-2 to TRBJ1-6, with D unresolved. V was clipped by 3 bases and J by 6 bases, with 3 bases between them. Germline V gives CDR1 WSHSY, CDR2 SAAADI. This CDR3 spans 12 amino acids. The CDR3 spells CASSDGNSPLHF. The CDR3 nucleotides read TGCGCCAGCAGTGACGGTAATTCACCCCTCCACTTT.

This clone was counted only a few times. This specimen includes other DNA sequences encoding the same CDR3. The chain couples TRBV6-5 to TRBJ2-5; no definite D call. V gave up 6 bases and J gave up 5 bases, with 13 bases separating them. The germline CDR1 and CDR2 sequences are MNHEY and SVGAGI. This CDR3 spans 13 amino acids. For the CDR3, the DNA is TGTGCCAGCAGCCGCGGCAGAGAGGAGACCCAGTACTTC. It yields the protein CASSRGREETQYF.

The chain carries TRBV4-2 and TRBJ2-7, with 7 positions matching TRBD1. V was pared by 3 bases and J by 0 bases, with 5 bases of the junction left unmatched. The CDR3 totals 15 residues. Germline lookup yields CDR1 LGHNA and CDR2 YNFKEQ. CDR3 residues: CASSQTTGSSYEQYF. The CDR3 DNA follows: TGTGCCAGCAGCCAGACGACAGGGAGCTCCTACGAGCAGTACTTC.

The genes are TRBV5-4 and TRBJ2-7, with a weak D call TRBD2 (6 bases). This CDR3 has 16 residues. V was shortened by 2 bases and J by 0 bases, with 15 bases between the two germline ends. Germline CDR1 reads SGHNT; CDR2 reads YYREEE (reference sequence). DNA of the CDR3: TGTGCCAGCAGCTTAGATCCGGGACTGAACTCCTACGAGCAGTACTTC. This codes for CASSLDPGLNSYEQYF.

The V and J genes are TRBV5-1 and TRBJ1-2; TRBD1 matches at 7 bases. With 4 bases clipped from V and 6 bases from J, the junction kept 9 bases outside the gene matches. Germline lookup yields CDR1 SGHRS and CDR2 YFSETQ. The CDR3 is made up of 14 amino acids. The CDR3, as DNA: TGCGCCAGCAGCAAAGGACAGGAGATACATGGCTACACCTTC. Its translation: CASSKGQEIHGYTF.

The V call is TRBV9, the J call TRBJ2-6, with D possibly matching TRBD1 (6 bases). V was shortened by 3 bases and J by 0 bases, with 7 bases between the two germline ends. The CDR3 consists of 15 residues. CDR1 is SGDLS and CDR2 is YYNGEE in the germline V gene. The CDR3 loop is CASSGDNSGANVLTF. The CDR3 nucleotides are TGTGCCAGCAGCGGGGACAACTCTGGGGCCAACGTCCTGACTTTC.